A single sample is the source of the 29 T cell receptor beta chains below, sequenced in a study of identifying expanded T cells in peripheral blood. Using immunoSEQ multiplex PCR, the repertoire was profiled, and TCRdb retains in-frame clones only, with some absent. The table has some 70,000 clones, roughly 90% seen once. The source material was blood. These receptors were taken from a person between 18 and 75 years old in good health.

This clone was observed once. This chain joins TRBV5-1 and TRBJ2-7; D may be TRBD1 (7 bases). CDR3 length: 14 amino acids. Per germline, CDR1 SGHRS and CDR2 YFSETQ. V gave up 2 bases and J gave up 5 bases, with 14 bases separating them. The CDR3 sequence is CASSFDREAHEQYF. CDR3 nucleotides: TGCGCCAGCAGCTTCGACAGGGAGGCCCACGAGCAGTACTTC.

V usage is TRBV27 and J usage is TRBJ2-1; 9 positions match TRBD2. This CDR3 is 14 amino acids long. Germline V gene lookup returns CDR1 MNHEY and CDR2 SMNVEV (reference sequence). V was pared by 4 bases and J by 9 bases, with 7 bases of the junction left unmatched. Written as DNA, the CDR3 is TGTGCCAGCAGTTCGGGACTAGCCTTGGGTGAGCAGTTCTTC. This sequence encodes CASSSGLALGEQFF.

This clone has more than one count but fewer than ten. The chain couples TRBV7-7 to TRBJ2-5; 10 nucleotides agree with TRBD1. The germline V gene encodes CDR1 SSHAT and CDR2 FNYEAQ (reference sequence). This CDR3 spans 15 amino acids. The junction had 9 bases not matched to a gene; V was cut back by 5 bases and J by 6 bases. CDR3: CASSPGGTGAQTQYF. CDR3 nucleotides: TGTGCCAGCAGCCCCGGCGGGACAGGGGCACAGACCCAGTACTTC.

The DNA of the CDR3 is TGTGCCAGCAGCCCGGGGACAGCCTACGAGCAGTACTTC. The encoded protein is CASSPGTAYEQYF. The chain couples TRBV11-2 to TRBJ2-7; TRBD1 matches at 7 bases. Trimming removed 5 bases from V and 2 bases from J; junction bases left unmatched: 3. This CDR3 has 13 residues. The V gene's germline CDR1 is SGHAT and CDR2 FQNNGV.

The rearrangement links TRBV6-1 to TRBJ1-4, with D hard to call. Germline loops: CDR1 MNHNS, CDR2 SASEGT. V lost 4 bases and J lost 5, with 11 bases in between. The CDR3 covers 14 residues. Written as DNA, the CDR3 is TGTGCCAGCAGTGCTGTGGTTACGAATGAAAAACTGTTTTTT. Its protein product is CASSAVVTNEKLFF.

The chain joins TRBV9 to TRBJ2-7; 9 bases are shared with TRBD1. This CDR3 has 15 residues. Germline V gene data show CDR1 as SGDLS and CDR2 as YYNGEE. With 3 bases clipped from V and 3 bases from J, the junction kept 7 bases outside the gene matches. The CDR3 nucleotides are TGTGCCAGCAGCGCACCCGGACAGGGGAACTACGAGCAGTACTTC. Translated: CASSAPGQGNYEQYF.

V usage is TRBV5-6 and J usage is TRBJ1-2, with a tentative D call TRBD1 (5 bases). The V end was cut by 2 bases, the J end by 5 bases, with 16 bases between. The germline CDR1 and CDR2 sequences are SGHDT and YYEEEE. The CDR3 has 15 amino acids. CDR3: CASSFDPAGLYGYTF. For the CDR3, the DNA is TGTGCCAGCAGCTTCGATCCGGCAGGGCTTTATGGCTACACCTTC.

V and J are TRBV25-1 and TRBJ2-5; D might be TRBD1 (5 bases). This CDR3 is 15 amino acids long. V lost 3 bases and J lost 3, with 14 bases in between. Germline values: CDR1 MGHDK, CDR2 SYGVNS. The CDR3 loop reads CASSEDISREETQYF. CDR3 in DNA: TGTGCCAGCAGTGAGGACATCTCAAGGGAAGAGACCCAGTACTTC.

The chain recombines TRBV7-6 with TRBJ1-1; D gene ambiguous. Germline CDR1 SGHVS, CDR2 FNYEAQ. V lost 5 bases, J lost 1 base, and 11 bases lay in between. The CDR3 is 14 amino acids. The CDR3 here is CASSPPSGNTEAFF. CDR3 bases: TGTGCCAGCAGCCCTCCGTCAGGGAACACTGAAGCTTTCTTT.

The chain recombines TRBV28 with TRBJ2-3, with 9 bases that match TRBD2. The CDR3 covers 16 residues. The V segment lost 9 bases and the J segment 3 bases; nucleotides outside the gene matches: 13. Germline values: CDR1 MDHEN, CDR2 SYDVKM. The CDR3: CASFGQGLAWTDTQYF. In DNA, the CDR3 is TGTGCCAGTTTTGGGCAAGGACTAGCGTGGACAGATACGCAGTATTTT.

The chain combines TRBV6-5 with TRBJ1-6, with D perhaps matching TRBD1 (5 bases). The V gene's germline CDR1 is MNHEY and CDR2 SVGAGI. The CDR3 extends over 13 amino acids. V lost 0 bases and J 9 bases, leaving 6 bases between the germline ends. The CDR3 region is CASSYSGTSPLHF. CDR3 DNA sequence: TGTGCCAGCAGTTACTCGGGGACTTCACCCCTCCACTTT.

The rearrangement joins TRBV5-6 to TRBJ2-1; D is possibly TRBD1 (5 bases). Trimming shortened V by 1 base and J by 2 bases, and 10 bases separated the two germline ends. Germline CDR1 is SGHDT and CDR2 is YYEEEE. The CDR3 extends over 15 amino acids. The CDR3 is CASSLTGIAYNEQFF. The CDR3 bases are TGTGCCAGCAGCTTGACAGGTATTGCCTACAATGAGCAGTTCTTC.

This sequence joins TRBV7-9 and TRBJ2-7; 7 nucleotides align to TRBD1. Trimming at V came to 5 bases and at J to 4 bases, leaving 11 bases not matched to a gene. CDR1 and CDR2 from the germline V gene are SEHNR and FQNEAQ (reference sequence). The CDR3 has 15 amino acids. The chain's CDR3 is CASSPGATGVYEQYF. The CDR3 bases are TGTGCCAGCAGCCCCGGAGCCACAGGGGTATACGAGCAGTACTTC.

The chain employs TRBV6-5 and TRBJ2-5, with D perhaps matching TRBD1 or TRBD2 (5 bases each). This CDR3 contains 14 residues. Germline V gene sequence: CDR1 MNHEY, CDR2 SVGAGI. Trimming took 6 bases from V and 7 from J, leaving 18 bases between them. CDR3 amino acids: CASSRGVIGGTQYF. In DNA, the CDR3 is TGTGCCAGCAGCCGGGGAGTAATTGGGGGGACCCAGTACTTC.

The table lists this clone with a count of one. The chain has TRBV15 and TRBJ2-3; D is undetermined. Germline CDR1 LNHNV, CDR2 YYDKDF (reference sequence). The V gene lost 0 bases and the J gene lost 5 bases, with 3 bases spanning the gap. The CDR3 sequence is 12 residues long. CDR3 DNA sequence: TGTGCCACCAGCAGAGAGCAAGATACGCAGTATTTT. Its translation: CATSREQDTQYF.

The chain is built from TRBV4-1 and TRBJ2-2, with 8 nucleotides matching TRBD2. The CDR3 runs 16 residues. Unmatched junction bases numbered 7, after V lost 7 bases and J lost 0 bases. Per the germline V gene, CDR1 is MGHRA and CDR2 is YSYEKL. The CDR3, as DNA: TGCGCCAGCATTCGACCGGGACTAGCGAACACCGGGGAGCTGTTTTTT. Translating gives CASIRPGLANTGELFF.

This clone was seen only once. The V call is TRBV6-6, the J call TRBJ2-7; D gene ambiguous. The V gene's germline CDR1 is MNHNY and CDR2 SVGAGI (reference sequence). The CDR3 runs to 12 residues. The V gene lost 7 bases and the J gene lost 5 bases, with 12 bases spanning the gap. CDR3 DNA: TGTGCCAGCACCCCGGGCAACCACGAGCAGTACTTC. Residues: CASTPGNHEQYF.

This rearrangement joins TRBV25-1 to TRBJ1-6; D not certain. Per the germline V gene, CDR1 is MGHDK and CDR2 is SYGVNS. The CDR3 covers 11 residues. V lost 6 bases, J lost 7 bases, and 4 bases lay in between. CDR3 in amino acids: CASRQNSPLHF. The CDR3 region has the DNA TGTGCCAGCAGACAGAATTCACCCCTCCACTTT. Filled out from reference TRBV25-1 and TRBJ1-6, the complete variable domain reads EADIYQTPRYLVIGTGKKITLECSQTMGHDKMYWYQQDPGMELHLIHYSYGVNSTEKGDLSSESTVSRIRTEHFPLTLESARPSHTSQYLCASRQNSPLHFGNGTRLTVT.

V is TRBV11-2 and J is TRBJ2-5, with D unresolved. Trimming pared 3 bases from V and 1 base from J, leaving 6 bases between. This CDR3 is built from 13 residues. Germline V lookup: CDR1 SGHAT, CDR2 FQNNGV. This CDR3 reads CASSLEIQETQYF. CDR3 sequence (DNA): TGTGCCAGCAGCTTGGAAATCCAAGAGACCCAGTACTTC. The full variable domain, completed using reference TRBV11-2 and TRBJ2-5, is EAGVAQSPRYKIIEKRQSVAFWCNPISGHATLYWYQQILGQGPKLLIQFQNNGVVDDSQLPKDRFSAERLKGVDSTLKIQPAKLEDSAVYLCASSLEIQETQYFGPGTRLLVL.

The gene calls are TRBV7-2 and TRBJ1-1; 7 bases are shared with TRBD1. With 5 bases clipped from V and 4 bases from J, the junction kept 10 bases outside the gene matches. CDR1 and CDR2 from the germline V gene are SGHTA and FQGNSA. The CDR3 consists of 15 residues. This chain's CDR3 is CASSLPTGRVTEAFF. The CDR3 DNA reads as TGTGCCAGCAGCCTTCCGACAGGGCGGGTCACTGAAGCTTTCTTT.

V usage is TRBV7-2 and J usage is TRBJ1-5; 7 positions match TRBD1. V lost 5 bases and J lost 1; bases outside the gene matches: 2. The germline CDR1 and CDR2 sequences are SGHTA and FQGNSA. The CDR3 is 14 amino acids. The CDR3 region has the DNA TGTGCCAGCAGCCCGACAGGGAGCAATCAGCCCCAGCATTTT. Translated, it gives CASSPTGSNQPQHF.

The rearrangement joins TRBV2 to TRBJ1-5; D unresolved. Looked up from germline, CDR1 is SNHLY and CDR2 is FYNNEI. The CDR3 has 13 amino acids. With 5 bases removed from V and 5 bases from J, the gap between germline ends came to 10 bases. The CDR3 reads CASSRRDDQPQHF. CDR3 coding DNA: TGTGCCAGCAGTCGACGCGACGATCAGCCCCAGCATTTT.

The chain carries TRBV7-2 and TRBJ2-7; a weak D match, TRBD2 (6 bases). Trimming shortened V by 6 bases and J by 0 bases, and 15 bases separated the two germline ends. Germline V gives CDR1 SGHTA, CDR2 FQGNSA. The CDR3 is made up of 15 amino acids. The CDR3 here is CASRVGGPSSYEQYF. The CDR3, as DNA: TGTGCCAGCAGGGTCGGGGGACCAAGCTCCTACGAGCAGTACTTC. Supplemented by reference TRBV7-2 and TRBJ2-7, the full variable domain reads GAGVSQSPSNKVTEKGKDVELRCDPISGHTALYWYRQSLGQGLEFLIYFQGNSAPDKSGLPSDRFSAERTGGSVSTLTIQRTQQEDSAVYLCASRVGGPSSYEQYFGPGTRLTVT.

J is TRBJ2-3 and V is TRBV6-5; unclear D gene. Germline V gene data show CDR1 as MNHEY and CDR2 as SVGAGI. The CDR3 is 13 amino acids. Trimming removed 4 bases from V and 6 bases from J, with 11 bases in between. Written as DNA, the CDR3 is TGTGCCAGCAGTTTTTCGGGTGGGGATACGCAGTATTTT. This codes for CASSFSGGDTQYF.

The chain combines TRBV6-5 with TRBJ1-3; D remains ambiguous. In germline, CDR1 is MNHEY, CDR2 SVGAGI. V shed 5 bases and J shed 2 bases, with 13 bases lying between them. The CDR3 spans 15 residues. This CDR3 is CASSPRVQTGNTIYF. The CDR3 DNA reads TGTGCCAGCAGTCCCCGGGTCCAAACTGGAAACACCATATATTTT.

The chain is built from TRBV7-3 and TRBJ2-3, with TRBD1 matching over 9 bases. V gave up 4 bases and J gave up 0 bases; unmatched junction bases: 2. The CDR3 length is 15 residues. CDR1 and CDR2 from the germline V gene are SGHTA and FQGTGA. This CDR3 is CASSSGQGSTDTQYF. Written as DNA, the CDR3 is TGTGCCAGCAGCTCAGGACAGGGGAGCACAGATACGCAGTATTTT.

This chain links TRBV30 with TRBJ2-1, with D perhaps TRBD1 (5 bases). CDR3 length: 16 residues. Trimming shortened V by 3 bases and J by 7 bases, and 22 bases separated the two germline ends. In germline, CDR1 is GTSNPN, CDR2 SVGIG (reference sequence). Written as DNA, the CDR3 is TGTGCCTGGAGACTAAGACAGTCCCGAAAAAGGAATGAGCAGTTCTTC. Translating gives CAWRLRQSRKRNEQFF.

The chain joins TRBV10-2 to TRBJ2-5; TRBD1 agrees at 8 bases. Germline V gives CDR1 WSHSY, CDR2 SAAADI. J lost 2 bases, V lost 2 bases, and 22 bases had no gene match. This CDR3 spans 21 amino acids. The CDR3 DNA reads as TGCGCCAGCAGTGAGCCTCCAAAAGCAGGGGGCGCCCCGCCAGGTCAAGAGACCCAGTACTTC. The encoded protein is CASSEPPKAGGAPPGQETQYF.

The genes are TRBV5-1 and TRBJ2-7, with TRBD1 matching 8 bases. V was pared by 1 base and J by 4 bases, with 7 bases of the junction left unmatched. The CDR3 loop spans 15 amino acids. The V gene's germline CDR1 is SGHRS and CDR2 YFSETQ. CDR3 sequence (DNA): TGCGCCAGCAGCTTGAGGGCAGGGGGCGAATACGAGCAGTACTTC. This codes for CASSLRAGGEYEQYF.